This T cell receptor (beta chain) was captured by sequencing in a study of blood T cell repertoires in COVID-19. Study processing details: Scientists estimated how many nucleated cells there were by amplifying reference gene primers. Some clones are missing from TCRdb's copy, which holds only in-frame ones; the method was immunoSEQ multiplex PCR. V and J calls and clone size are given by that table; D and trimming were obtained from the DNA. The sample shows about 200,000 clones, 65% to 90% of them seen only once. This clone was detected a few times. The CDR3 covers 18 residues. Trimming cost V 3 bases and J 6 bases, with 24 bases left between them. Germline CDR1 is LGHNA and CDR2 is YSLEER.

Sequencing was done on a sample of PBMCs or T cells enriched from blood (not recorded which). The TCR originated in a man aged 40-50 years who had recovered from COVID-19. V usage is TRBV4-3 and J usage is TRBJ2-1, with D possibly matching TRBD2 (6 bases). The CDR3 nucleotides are TGCGCCAGCAGCCAGGGCCCCGGGGGAGGTTTTAAACCCAATGAGCAGTTCTTC. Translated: CASSQGPGGGFKPNEQFF.